What follows are 27 T cell receptor beta chains derived from one specimen sequenced in a study of immune evolution from preneoplasia to lung adenocarcinoma. Sequencing used immunoSEQ multiplex PCR; TCRdb keeps in-frame clones, though not all of them. The table lists 37,000 or so clones, roughly 74% of them singletons, with under 7.5% in the top ten. The sequencing sample was made of FFPE invasive lung adenocarcinoma tissue. Receptors originate from a person aged 55 to 75 with lung adenocarcinoma.

The gene calls are TRBV5-1 and TRBJ1-1; D call uncertain. V was pared by 4 bases and J by 2 bases, with 6 bases between. Germline V gene lookup returns CDR1 SGHRS and CDR2 YFSETQ. CDR3 length equals 12 residues. The CDR3: CASSGSNTEAFF. The CDR3 region has the DNA TGCGCCAGCAGCGGTTCCAACACTGAAGCTTTCTTT.

J is TRBJ2-3 and V is TRBV5-1; TRBD2 is a possible D gene (6 bases). Trimming took off 4 bases at V and 4 bases at J, with 10 bases between the two ends. From germline, CDR1 is SGHRS and CDR2 YFSETQ. The length of the CDR3 is 13 residues. CDR3 sequence (DNA): TGCGCCAGCAGCCGGGAGCACTCAGATACGCAGTATTTT. Protein: CASSREHSDTQYF.

This chain connects TRBV7-9 to TRBJ2-7; 9 bases map to TRBD1. The CDR3 consists of 12 residues. Germline CDR1 SEHNR, CDR2 FQNEAQ (reference sequence). V lost 5 bases, J lost 6 bases, and 2 bases stayed unmatched. The CDR3: CASSADRGEQYF. DNA for the CDR3: TGTGCCAGCAGCGCGGACAGGGGCGAGCAGTACTTC.

This clone has a single count. Written as DNA, the CDR3 is TGTGCCAGCAGCTGGGGGGGAACCGGGGCCAACGTCCTGACTTTC. Encoded protein: CASSWGGTGANVLTF. J is TRBJ2-6 and V is TRBV5-4, with TRBD2 matching over 7 bases. The V and J ends lost 3 bases and 4 bases, in that order; junction bases with no gene match: 4. The germline CDR1 and CDR2 sequences are SGHNT and YYREEE (reference sequence). The length of the CDR3 is 15 residues.

In this sample, this clone turned up a few times. The chain employs TRBV7-2 and TRBJ2-5; D is possibly TRBD1 or TRBD2 (5 bases each). Germline V gene sequence: CDR1 SGHTA, CDR2 FQGNSA. V lost 5 bases and J 5 bases, leaving 15 bases between the germline ends. The CDR3 spans 14 residues. The CDR3 region is CASSLQVGEETQYF. Here the CDR3 DNA reads TGTGCCAGCAGCCTACAGGTGGGGGAGGAGACCCAGTACTTC.

The V call is TRBV23-1, the J call TRBJ2-1; 9 bases are shared with TRBD2. TRBV23-1 is known as an ORF, though its function is uncertain. CDR3 length equals 19 residues. The V gene end was trimmed by 0 bases and the J gene end by 0 bases; junction bases not matched to a gene: 9. The CDR3 nucleotides read TGCGCCAGCAGTCAATCTCGCGGGAGGGAGACCTACTCCTACAATGAGCAGTTCTTC. This translates into CASSQSRGRETYSYNEQFF.

This clone came up a few times. J is TRBJ2-7 and V is TRBV4-1; D gene uncertain. V was clipped by 0 bases and J by 4 bases, with 7 bases between them. Germline V CDR1 and CDR2: MGHRA, YSYEKL. The CDR3 covers 13 residues. The CDR3 nucleotides are TGCGCCAGCAGCCAAGATTCGGCGTACGAGCAGTACTTC. This gives the protein CASSQDSAYEQYF.

The chain carries TRBV28 and TRBJ2-1; 12 bases match TRBD2. Germline CDR1 is MDHEN and CDR2 is SYDVKM. The CDR3 has 18 amino acids. With 6 bases clipped from V and 0 bases from J, the junction kept 9 bases outside the gene matches. The CDR3 DNA reads as TGTGCCAGCAGGCCACTAGCGGGAGGTTCGAGCTCCTACAATGAGCAGTTCTTC. This encodes CASRPLAGGSSSYNEQFF.

The chain carries TRBV5-6 and TRBJ2-3; D is unresolved. Germline V lookup: CDR1 SGHDT, CDR2 YYEEEE. Deletions cut 0 bases from V and 6 bases from J, with 14 bases between. The CDR3 extends over 15 amino acids. The CDR3 DNA is TGTGCCAGCAGCTTGGCCGTCAGTAGTTTTGATACGCAGTATTTT. This encodes CASSLAVSSFDTQYF.

CDR3 coding DNA: TGTGCCAGCAGCTCCGGGGCGGGAAGGGAGCAGTACTTC. It codes for CASSSGAGREQYF. The chain combines TRBV5-6 with TRBJ2-7, with a possible D match to TRBD2 (6 bases). Germline assignment: CDR1 SGHDT and CDR2 YYEEEE. V was clipped by 3 bases and J by 7 bases, with 14 bases between them. The length of the CDR3 is 13 residues.

The chain has TRBV7-8 and TRBJ2-6; the D gene could be TRBD1 or TRBD2 (5 bases each). The V gene lost 1 base and the J gene lost 2 bases, with 9 bases spanning the gap. The CDR3 consists of 16 residues. Germline CDR1 SGHVS, CDR2 FQNEAQ. The CDR3 loop reads CASSLVLGAGANVLTF. For the CDR3, the DNA is TGTGCCAGCAGCTTAGTTTTGGGGGCTGGGGCCAACGTCCTGACTTTC.

This clone appeared a few times. V is TRBV6-5 and J is TRBJ2-3; 8 positions agree with TRBD2. Germline lookup yields CDR1 MNHEY and CDR2 SVGAGI. This CDR3 region has 15 residues. V shed 2 bases, J shed 1 base, and the junction held 2 bases outside the gene matches. The chain's CDR3 is CASSYEAGGTDTQYF. Written as DNA, the CDR3 is TGTGCCAGCAGTTACGAAGCGGGGGGCACAGATACGCAGTATTTT.

The V call is TRBV2, the J call TRBJ2-3; 8 nucleotides line up with TRBD2. This CDR3 comprises 16 residues. With V trimmed by 4 bases and J by 6 bases, 12 bases remained unmatched. Germline CDR1 and CDR2: SNHLY and FYNNEI. DNA for the CDR3: TGTGCCAGCAGTGGGGCCTTTTCTAGCGGGTGGGATACGCAGTATTTT. Amino acid sequence: CASSGAFSSGWDTQYF. Combining the CDR3 with reference TRBV2 and TRBJ2-3 gives the whole variable domain EPEVTQTPSHQVTQMGQEVILRCVPISNHLYFYWYRQILGQKVEFLVSFYNNEISEKSEIFDDQFSVERPDGSNFTLKIRSTKLEDSAMYFCASSGAFSSGWDTQYFGPGTRLTVL.

This chain joins TRBV29-1 and TRBJ1-4; D is possibly TRBD1 (6 bases). The CDR3 covers 14 residues. Germline V lookup: CDR1 SQVTM, CDR2 ANQGSEA. With 6 bases removed from V and 8 bases from J, the gap between germline ends came to 19 bases. As DNA, the CDR3 is TGCAGCGTGCAGAAAAGGGGGAATGGGGAAAAACTGTTTTTT. This codes for CSVQKRGNGEKLFF.

V and J are TRBV10-3 and TRBJ1-1, with 7 positions matching TRBD1. There are 13 residues in the CDR3. Germline CDR1 is ENHRY and CDR2 is SYGVKD. Trimming cost V 11 bases and J 3 bases; bases outside gene matches: 9. DNA for the CDR3: TGTGCCTCAACAGAAACAGGGGACACTGAAGCTTTCTTT. This translates into CASTETGDTEAFF.

As for this clone: This sample includes further DNA sequences coding for the same CDR3. The V gene is TRBV29-1, the J gene TRBJ2-5; D may correspond to TRBD1 or TRBD2 (6 bases each). Trimming took off 4 bases at V and 0 bases at J, with 9 bases between the two ends. CDR3 length: 13 amino acids. From germline, CDR1 is SQVTM and CDR2 ANQGSEA. The CDR3 DNA reads as TGCAGCGTTGGAGGGGGGTACCAAGAGACCCAGTACTTC. It yields the protein CSVGGGYQETQYF.

The J gene is TRBJ2-1, the V gene TRBV29-1; 9 bases line up with TRBD1. The germline gives CDR1 SQVTM, CDR2 ANQGSEA. V lost 3 bases to trimming and J lost 8 bases; unmatched junction nucleotides: 8. The CDR3 spans 14 residues. The CDR3 DNA reads TGCAGCGTTGAGGGACAGGGATTACGCGATGAGCAGTTCTTC. This sequence encodes CSVEGQGLRDEQFF.

The chain is built from TRBV7-8 and TRBJ2-5; 8 nucleotides agree with TRBD2. Trimming took 3 bases from V and 0 from J; bases not matched to a gene: 12. CDR3 size: 18 residues. Germline assignment: CDR1 SGHVS and CDR2 FQNEAQ. The CDR3: CASSFIAGPSSYQETQYF. CDR3 bases: TGTGCCAGCAGCTTCATAGCGGGGCCCTCTAGTTACCAAGAGACCCAGTACTTC.

CDR3 sequence: CASGPVRSSETQYF. CDR3 bases: TGTGCCAGCGGTCCAGTGAGGTCTTCGGAGACCCAGTACTTC. The chain combines TRBV7-8 with TRBJ2-5; D gene uncertain. From germline, CDR1 is SGHVS and CDR2 FQNEAQ. The ends were cut back, 8 bases at V and 5 bases at J, with 18 bases in the middle. The CDR3 totals 14 residues.

The V and J genes are TRBV19 and TRBJ1-5; the match to TRBD1 covers 10 bases. This CDR3 region has 15 residues. Germline assignment: CDR1 LNHDA and CDR2 SQIVND (reference sequence). With 5 bases clipped from V and 6 bases from J, the junction kept 7 bases outside the gene matches. This CDR3 reads CASSLRQGATQPQHF. The DNA for the CDR3 is TGTGCCAGTAGTCTCAGACAGGGGGCTACTCAGCCCCAGCATTTT.

The chain couples TRBV6-4 to TRBJ1-1; D gene unclear. This CDR3 has 11 residues. V lost 9 bases to trimming and J lost 0 bases, with 5 bases between them. Germline V CDR1 and CDR2: MRHNA, SNTAGT. CDR3 sequence (DNA): TGTGCCAGGCGGATGAACACTGAAGCTTTCTTT. It translates to CARRMNTEAFF.

The genes are TRBV18 and TRBJ1-3; D perhaps matches TRBD1 (6 bases). The CDR3 totals 16 residues. Germline loops: CDR1 KGHSH, CDR2 LQKENI. Trimming removed 2 bases from V and 8 bases from J, with 19 bases in between. CDR3 coding DNA: TGTGCCAGCTCACCAAATACTTTAACAGGGTCTGACACCATATATTTT. Its translation is CASSPNTLTGSDTIYF.

By frequency in the sample, this clone is medium-sized. This sample also contains other DNA sequences that code for the same CDR3. The chain uses TRBV27 and TRBJ2-6; D ambiguous. Germline loops: CDR1 MNHEY, CDR2 SMNVEV (reference sequence). Trimming took off 2 bases at V and 2 bases at J, with 1 base between the two ends. This CDR3 contains 13 residues. The DNA of the CDR3 is TGTGCCAGCAGTTTAACTGGGGCCAACGTCCTGACTTTC. As protein: CASSLTGANVLTF.

CDR3 residues: CASSLGPQGNNEQFF. The CDR3 DNA sequence: TGCGCCAGCAGCTTAGGCCCACAGGGAAACAATGAGCAGTTCTTC. This rearrangement joins TRBV5-1 to TRBJ2-1, with D perhaps matching TRBD1 (6 bases). CDR3 size: 15 residues. V lost 2 bases and J 5 bases, leaving 14 bases between the germline ends. CDR1 and CDR2 from the germline V gene are SGHRS and YFSETQ.

This rearrangement joins TRBV5-4 to TRBJ2-1, with 7 bases lining up with TRBD1. V gave up 4 bases and J gave up 3 bases; unmatched junction bases: 10. The germline gives CDR1 SGHNT, CDR2 YYREEE (reference sequence). The CDR3 is 16 amino acids. CDR3: CASSGRRDRVYNEQFF. In DNA form, the CDR3 reads TGTGCCAGCAGCGGCCGTCGAGACAGGGTCTACAATGAGCAGTTCTTC.

The chain couples TRBV5-1 to TRBJ2-7, with D possibly matching TRBD1 (5 bases). This CDR3 has 14 amino acids. V lost 4 bases to trimming and J lost 1 base, with 12 bases between them. Germline values: CDR1 SGHRS, CDR2 YFSETQ. The CDR3 region is CASSVLTGSYEQYF. The CDR3 region has the DNA TGCGCCAGCAGCGTGCTTACAGGTTCCTACGAGCAGTACTTC. The full variable domain, rest sourced from reference TRBV5-1 and TRBJ2-7, is KAGVTQTPRYLIKTRGQQVTLSCSPISGHRSVSWYQQTPGQGLQFLFEYFSETQRNKGNFPGRFSGRQFSNSRSEMNVSTLELGDSALYLCASSVLTGSYEQYFGPGTRLTVT.

The CDR3 loop is CASSLGGGLPGDGYTF. Here the CDR3 DNA reads TGTGCCAGCAGCTTAGGAGGAGGTCTCCCGGGGGATGGCTACACCTTC. The V call is TRBV7-9, the J call TRBJ1-2; weak D call: TRBD1 (5 bases). The ends were cut back, 1 base at V and 6 bases at J, with 18 bases in the middle. The CDR3 sequence is 16 residues long. Germline V gene sequence: CDR1 SEHNR, CDR2 FQNEAQ (reference sequence).